These 29 T cell receptor beta chains were all obtained from the same sample, sequenced in a study of a mutant IDH1 vaccine in newly diagnosed glioma. Time point described: baseline, week 1 (first vaccination visit). Treatment in this sample: pre-vaccination baseline after standard-of-care therapy. Libraries were prepared by immunoSEQ multiplex PCR; TCRdb keeps only in-frame clonotypes and omits some of them. The table lists about 34,000 clones, around 80% of them singletons. The input for sequencing was peripheral blood mononuclear cells (PBMCs), taken from a glioma patient treated with radiotherapy, temozolomide or both. Receptor source: a man aged 45 to 65 with glioma. Some clones in this sample may be carry-over from other donors' samples.

This chain links TRBV5-1 with TRBJ2-5; 7 bases line up with TRBD2. The trim removed 0 bases at V and 5 bases at J, leaving 7 bases unmatched. The germline V gene encodes CDR1 SGHRS and CDR2 YFSETQ. This CDR3 is built from 15 residues. The DNA of the CDR3 is TGCGCCAGCAGCTTGGCCGGGGGGAGACAGGAGACCCAGTACTTC. Translating gives CASSLAGGRQETQYF.

The chain is built from TRBV30 and TRBJ1-1, with 7 positions matching TRBD1. With 1 base clipped from V and 4 bases from J, the junction kept 3 bases outside the gene matches. CDR3 size: 13 residues. The V gene's germline CDR1 is GTSNPN and CDR2 SVGIG (reference sequence). The chain's CDR3 is CAWSGSGGTEAFF. The DNA of the CDR3 is TGTGCCTGGAGTGGTTCAGGGGGCACTGAAGCTTTCTTT.

The V call is TRBV4-1, the J call TRBJ1-3, with D perhaps matching TRBD1 (5 bases). The V and J ends lost 4 bases and 4 bases respectively, with 20 bases between them. Germline values: CDR1 MGHRA, CDR2 YSYEKL. This CDR3 comprises 17 residues. In nucleotides, the CDR3 is TGCGCCAGCAGCCTCATTGGGGGTAGGGGTTCCGGAAACACCATATATTTT. The encoded protein is CASSLIGGRGSGNTIYF.

The genes are TRBV18 and TRBJ2-7, with a possible D match to TRBD2 (6 bases). CDR3 length: 14 residues. Germline V gene lookup returns CDR1 KGHSH and CDR2 LQKENI. V lost 3 bases, J lost 2 bases, and 11 bases lay in between. The CDR3 reads CASSPVGGTYEQYF. In DNA, the CDR3 is TGTGCCAGCTCACCCGTCGGGGGAACCTACGAGCAGTACTTC. Supplemented by reference TRBV18 and TRBJ2-7, the full variable domain reads NAGVMQNPRHLVRRRGQEARLRCSPMKGHSHVYWYRQLPEEGLKFMVYLQKENIIDESGMPKERFSAEFPKEGPSILRIQQVVRGDSAAYFCASSPVGGTYEQYFGPGTRLTVT.

The J gene is TRBJ1-2, the V gene TRBV18; D possibly corresponds to TRBD1 (5 bases). The CDR3 has 13 residues. Trimming stripped 8 bases from V and 6 bases from J, with 16 bases between. CDR1 KGHSH and CDR2 LQKENI come from the germline V gene. CDR3 nucleotides: TGTGCCAGCGGACGGAGCAGGGACGATGGCTACACCTTC. Translated: CASGRSRDDGYTF.

This clone was observed a few times. The V call is TRBV10-3, the J call TRBJ2-5; a possible D gene is TRBD2 (5 bases). Germline assignment: CDR1 ENHRY and CDR2 SYGVKD. V lost 11 bases and J 2 bases, leaving 12 bases between the germline ends. This CDR3 region has 12 residues. CDR3 region: CAASERQETQYF. CDR3 nucleotides: TGTGCCGCCTCCGAGCGGCAAGAGACCCAGTACTTC.

The V gene is TRBV4-1, the J gene TRBJ1-5; D uncertain. Trimming left V 0 bases short and J 3 bases short, with 12 bases between. This CDR3 comprises 16 residues. The V gene's germline CDR1 is MGHRA and CDR2 YSYEKL. The CDR3 reads CASSQEEGRDNQPQHF. CDR3 coding DNA: TGCGCCAGCAGCCAAGAGGAAGGACGGGACAATCAGCCCCAGCATTTT.

The DNA for the CDR3 is TGCAGTGCTAGGCAGGGCAATGAGCAGTTCTTC. Translation gives CSARQGNEQFF. The chain recombines TRBV20-1 with TRBJ2-1, with D perhaps matching TRBD1 (5 bases). The CDR3 covers 11 residues. Germline values: CDR1 DFQATT, CDR2 SNEGSKA (reference sequence). With 3 bases removed from V and 6 bases from J, the gap between germline ends came to 6 bases.

The chain uses TRBV5-1 and TRBJ2-3, with a tentative D call TRBD2 (5 bases). The CDR3 covers 18 residues. V lost 0 bases, J lost 7 bases, and 24 bases lay in between. Germline CDR1 SGHRS, CDR2 YFSETQ. The CDR3 loop is CASSLGLAAVRSSNTQYF. CDR3 nucleotides: TGCGCCAGCAGCTTGGGGCTAGCTGCCGTGCGTTCGTCGAATACGCAGTATTTT.

The rearrangement uses TRBV9 and TRBJ2-2; 7 bases agree with TRBD1. This CDR3 contains 15 residues. V dropped 3 bases and J dropped 4; count of bases not matched to a gene: 6. The V gene's germline CDR1 is SGDLS and CDR2 YYNGEE. The CDR3 protein is CASSARDSPTGELFF. The CDR3 bases are TGTGCCAGCAGCGCCCGGGACAGTCCCACCGGGGAGCTGTTTTTT.

This chain links TRBV4-1 with TRBJ1-5; possible D gene TRBD1, 6 bases. The CDR3 is 16 amino acids. V was clipped by 5 bases and J by 1 base, with 15 bases between them. The germline CDR1 and CDR2 sequences are MGHRA and YSYEKL. The CDR3 region is CASSFSTGTSNQPQHF. The CDR3 region has the DNA TGCGCCAGCAGCTTCTCTACAGGGACCAGCAATCAGCCCCAGCATTTT.

The genes are TRBV7-2 and TRBJ1-2, with D perhaps TRBD1 (5 bases). CDR3 length: 15 residues. Between the trimmed V and J ends, which lost 6 bases and 4 bases, there was a span of 18 bases. Germline CDR1 is SGHTA and CDR2 is FQGNSA. The CDR3 bases are TGTGCCAGCAGTCTAACCCGTGGGACTCTCTATGGCTACACCTTC. Translated, it gives CASSLTRGTLYGYTF. The full variable domain, completed using reference TRBV7-2 and TRBJ1-2, is GAGVSQSPSNKVTEKGKDVELRCDPISGHTALYWYRQSLGQGLEFLIYFQGNSAPDKSGLPSDRFSAERTGGSVSTLTIQRTQQEDSAVYLCASSLTRGTLYGYTFGSGTRLTVV.

This sequence joins TRBV11-2 and TRBJ2-5; D is unclear. The CDR3 contains 11 residues. V lost 4 bases, J lost 0 bases, and 0 bases lay in between. Germline CDR1 reads SGHAT; CDR2 reads FQNNGV. DNA for the CDR3: TGTGCCAGCAGCTACCAAGAGACCCAGTACTTC. This sequence encodes CASSYQETQYF.

The chain has TRBV7-2 and TRBJ2-3; TRBD2 matches at 12 bases. Germline V gene sequence: CDR1 SGHTA, CDR2 FQGNSA. Losses at the gene ends were 4 bases for V and 5 bases for J; bases not matched to a gene: 1. There are 14 residues in the CDR3. The CDR3 region is CASSSSGGVDTQYF. The DNA of the CDR3 is TGTGCCAGCAGCTCTAGCGGGGGGGTAGATACGCAGTATTTT.

This rearrangement joins TRBV7-9 to TRBJ1-1, with 9 positions matching TRBD1. In germline, CDR1 is SEHNR, CDR2 FQNEAQ (reference sequence). V lost 4 bases, J lost 0 bases, and 3 bases stayed unmatched. The CDR3 loop spans 15 amino acids. CDR3 sequence: CASSSGTGLNTEAFF. CDR3 sequence (DNA): TGTGCCAGCAGCTCCGGGACAGGGCTGAACACTGAAGCTTTCTTT. The full variable domain, its missing parts supplied by reference TRBV7-9 and TRBJ1-1, is DTGVSQNPRHKITKRGQNVTFRCDPISEHNRLYWYRQTLGQGPEFLTYFQNEAQLEKSRLLSDRFSAERPKGSFSTLEIQRTEQGDSAMYLCASSSGTGLNTEAFFGQGTRLTVV.

V and J are TRBV5-5 and TRBJ1-1, with 7 bases identical to TRBD1. CDR1 is SGHKS and CDR2 is YYEKEE in the germline V gene (reference sequence). The CDR3 totals 14 residues. J was trimmed by 1 base and V by 4 bases; bases with no gene match: 4. CDR3 region: CASSTGQTNTEAFF. CDR3 in DNA: TGTGCCAGCAGCACGGGACAGACGAACACTGAAGCTTTCTTT.

With regard to this clone: Compared with germline, one end of the junction differs, possibly owing to a read error. The chain joins TRBV6-5 to TRBJ2-1, with 12 positions matching TRBD1. Germline V lookup: CDR1 MNHEY, CDR2 SVGAGI. The CDR3 length is 12 residues. The CDR3, as DNA: TGTGCCAGCAGAGACGGGACAGGGGGCGAGGTCTTC. As protein: CASRDGTGGEVF.

The genes are TRBV2 and TRBJ1-2; perhaps TRBD1 as D (6 bases). Germline loops: CDR1 SNHLY, CDR2 FYNNEI. This CDR3 has 13 residues. Trimming removed 2 bases at V and 4 bases at J, with 8 bases between. This CDR3 reads CASSERGLYGYTF. The CDR3 bases are TGTGCCAGCAGTGAACGGGGGCTCTATGGCTACACCTTC.

As DNA, the CDR3 is TGTGCCAGCAGCTTTCCGGGGGCTGAAGCTTTCTTT. This gives the protein CASSFPGAEAFF. The V call is TRBV5-4, the J call TRBJ1-1; TRBD1 might be the D (5 bases). This CDR3 spans 12 amino acids. With 2 bases removed from V and 6 bases from J, the gap between germline ends came to 8 bases. CDR1 is SGHNT, CDR2 YYREEE, per germline (reference sequence).

In this sample, this clone turned up once. This chain links TRBV29-1 with TRBJ2-6; 8 nucleotides align to TRBD1. There are 20 residues in the CDR3. Germline values: CDR1 SQVTM, CDR2 ANQGSEA. Losses at the gene ends were 4 bases for V and 0 bases for J; bases not matched to a gene: 17. CDR3 residues: CSVAFLSPGQDISGANVLTF. The CDR3 DNA follows: TGCAGCGTTGCCTTTCTGTCTCCGGGACAGGACATCTCTGGGGCCAACGTCCTGACTTTC.

V and J are TRBV7-8 and TRBJ1-1; 8 positions match TRBD1. This CDR3 has 12 residues. The V and J ends lost 5 bases and 10 bases, in that order; junction bases with no gene match: 6. Germline V gene sequence: CDR1 SGHVS, CDR2 FQNEAQ. CDR3 DNA: TGTGCCAGCAGCCCCAGGACAGGGCGAGCTTTCTTT. Its protein product is CASSPRTGRAFF.

The V call is TRBV11-2, the J call TRBJ2-7, with D hard to call. The CDR3 runs 13 residues. The V gene's germline CDR1 is SGHAT and CDR2 FQNNGV. The V gene lost 5 bases and the J gene lost 2 bases, with 10 bases spanning the gap. The CDR3 sequence is CASSDKGAYEQYF. The CDR3 DNA reads TGTGCCAGCAGCGATAAAGGCGCCTACGAGCAGTACTTC.

This chain links TRBV5-1 with TRBJ1-1; D is unresolved. The CDR3 is 13 amino acids. V was trimmed by 5 bases and J by 2 bases, leaving 10 bases between them. Germline lookup yields CDR1 SGHRS and CDR2 YFSETQ. The CDR3 DNA reads as TGCGCCAGCAGGTGGCAGAGAAACACTGAAGCTTTCTTT. Translated: CASRWQRNTEAFF.

The chain is built from TRBV6-1 and TRBJ1-4, with D perhaps matching TRBD1 (6 bases). Germline V gives CDR1 MNHNS, CDR2 SASEGT. This CDR3 comprises 15 residues. Deletions cut 5 bases from V and 6 bases from J, with 16 bases between. This CDR3 is CASSKSRGFDEKLFF. CDR3 in DNA: TGTGCCAGCAGTAAAAGTAGGGGGTTCGATGAAAAACTGTTTTTT.

The chain links TRBV11-2 to TRBJ2-2; D gene ambiguous. V was shortened by 0 bases and J by 4 bases, with 6 bases between the two germline ends. The CDR3 totals 14 residues. Germline V gene sequence: CDR1 SGHAT, CDR2 FQNNGV. The CDR3 loop reads CASSLDWVTGELFF. For the CDR3, the DNA is TGTGCCAGCAGCTTAGATTGGGTCACCGGGGAGCTGTTTTTT.

This clone was detected only a few times. The chain employs TRBV30 and TRBJ2-7; 8 bases agree with TRBD2. The CDR3 has 15 amino acids. In germline, CDR1 is GTSNPN, CDR2 SVGIG (reference sequence). The V segment lost 1 base and the J segment 3 bases; nucleotides outside the gene matches: 8. The CDR3 region has the DNA TGTGCCTGGAGTGAGGCGGGGGGCGCTTTCTACGAGCAGTACTTC. Protein product: CAWSEAGGAFYEQYF.

The V call is TRBV4-1, the J call TRBJ1-6, with 9 bases that match TRBD1. This CDR3 spans 20 amino acids. Per germline, CDR1 MGHRA and CDR2 YSYEKL. Trimming cost V 2 bases and J 0 bases; bases outside gene matches: 11. CDR3 DNA: TGCGCCAGCAGCCAAATTCCGGGACAGGGTTTTTACTCCTATAATTCACCCCTCCACTTT. Its translation: CASSQIPGQGFYSYNSPLHF.

This sequence joins TRBV30 and TRBJ2-3; 11 nucleotides line up with TRBD2. CDR1 is GTSNPN and CDR2 is SVGIG in the germline V gene (reference sequence). The trim removed 7 bases at V and 4 bases at J, leaving 7 bases unmatched. The CDR3 loop spans 14 amino acids. CDR3 protein: CALVAGGPADTQYF. The CDR3 bases are TGTGCCTTGGTAGCGGGAGGGCCGGCAGATACGCAGTATTTT.

V is TRBV30 and J is TRBJ2-1; D gene unclear. Trimming stripped 0 bases from V and 10 bases from J, with 7 bases between. Germline CDR1 GTSNPN, CDR2 SVGIG (reference sequence). CDR3 length: 11 residues. The CDR3 here is CAWSVPPEQFF. CDR3 DNA: TGTGCCTGGAGTGTACCCCCCGAGCAGTTCTTC.